A selection of T cell receptor beta chains follows, all from one sample in a study of blood T cells in healthy people across ages. Using its own MiXCR run on the 5' RACE reads, TCRdb lists one record per CDR3 protein. Among roughly 1.7 million distinct CDR3 sequences listed, roughly a third were seen once. Sequenced input: blood. These receptors all come from a young woman in good health. CDR3s include the opening cysteine and the closing phenylalanine or tryptophan. The order of the fields is D gene, V gene, J gene, clone size, CDR3 protein, CDR3 DNA. D genes are given only for firm matches. The size field is filled for only some rows; it gives once, few, many or a size class.

D: TRBD1
V: TRBV29-1
J: TRBJ2-1
size: many
CDR3: CSVMGQLSNNEQFF
DNA: TGCAGCGTGATGGGACAGCTTTCTAACAATGAGCAGTTCTTC

D: TRBD2
V: TRBV5-1
J: TRBJ2-7
size: NA
CDR3: CASSTQAGAIPEQYF
DNA: TGCGCCAGCAGCACCCAAGCGGGGGCCATTCCCGAGCAGTACTTC

D: NA
V: TRBV20-1
J: TRBJ2-5
size: NA
CDR3: CSVNRAVGGETQYF
DNA: TGCAGTGTTAATCGGGCGGTAGGCGGGGAGACCCAGTACTTC

D: TRBD1
V: TRBV7-8
J: TRBJ2-7
size: few
CDR3: CASSVPPTGAFSYEQYF
DNA: TGTGCCAGCAGTGTACCCCCGACAGGGGCATTCTCCTACGAGCAGTACTTC

D: TRBD1
V: TRBV28
J: TRBJ2-1
size: NA
CDR3: CASRSAGTGGRIEQFF
DNA: TGTGCCAGCAGGTCGGCCGGGACAGGGGGTAGAATAGAGCAGTTCTTC

D: NA
V: TRBV28
J: TRBJ2-7
size: NA
CDR3: CASRATIPKPNYEQYF
DNA: TGTGCCAGCAGAGCCACGATCCCAAAGCCCAACTACGAGCAGTACTTC

D: TRBD1
V: TRBV7-6
J: TRBJ1-1
size: NA
CDR3: CASSFLDRDDGVNTEAFF
DNA: TGTGCCAGCAGCTTCCTGGACAGGGATGATGGGGTGAACACTGAAGCTTTCTTT

D: NA
V: TRBV27
J: TRBJ1-1
size: few
CDR3: CASKGQKRDEAFF
DNA: TGTGCCAGCAAAGGACAGAAGAGGGACGAAGCTTTCTTT

D: TRBD2
V: TRBV6-5
J: TRBJ2-1
size: few
CDR3: CASRPGAGGVYNEQFF
DNA: TGTGCCAGCAGACCAGGGGCGGGAGGAGTTTACAATGAGCAGTTCTTC

D: NA
V: TRBV3-1
J: TRBJ1-1
size: NA
CDR3: CASSQGAGSDEAFF
DNA: TGTGCCAGCAGCCAAGGAGCGGGGAGCGATGAGGCTTTCTTT

D: NA
V: TRBV2
J: TRBJ2-1
size: few
CDR3: CASSGLVLDEQFF
DNA: TGTGCCAGCAGTGGGTTGGTGCTCGATGAGCAGTTCTTC

D: NA
V: TRBV7-2
J: TRBJ2-3
size: few
CDR3: CASSWAGRSTDTQYF
DNA: TGTGCCAGCAGTTGGGCGGGGCGAAGCACAGATACGCAGTATTTT

D: NA
V: TRBV9
J: TRBJ2-1
size: NA
CDR3: CASSVLDKGSYNEQFF
DNA: TGTGCCAGCAGCGTCCTGGACAAAGGGAGCTACAATGAGCAGTTCTTC

D: NA
V: TRBV9
J: TRBJ2-3
size: NA
CDR3: CASSGRGTSTDTQYF
DNA: TGTGCCAGCAGCGGGCGGGGTACTAGCACAGATACGCAGTATTTT

D: NA
V: TRBV7-2
J: TRBJ2-3
size: NA
CDR3: CASSLRILGSDTQYF
DNA: TGTGCCAGCAGCCTTAGAATTCTAGGATCAGATACGCAGTATTTT

D: NA
V: TRBV29-1
J: TRBJ1-2
size: few
CDR3: CSVEKRTGAYGYTF
DNA: TGCAGCGTTGAGAAAAGGACGGGAGCCTATGGCTACACCTTC

D: NA
V: TRBV9
J: TRBJ2-5
size: few
CDR3: CASSRSVQETQYF
DNA: TGTGCCAGCAGCAGGTCGGTACAAGAGACCCAGTACTTC

D: NA
V: TRBV7-9
J: TRBJ2-1
size: NA
CDR3: CASSLIRRRSAGYYNEQFF
DNA: TGTGCCAGCAGCTTAATTCGGCGGCGTTCGGCGGGATACTACAATGAGCAGTTCTTC

D: NA
V: TRBV5-1
J: TRBJ1-3
size: NA
CDR3: CASSLGSSRSGNTIYF
DNA: TGCGCCAGCAGCTTGGGCTCCTCCCGCTCTGGAAACACCATATATTTT

D: NA
V: TRBV12-3/TRBV12-4
J: TRBJ1-1
size: few
CDR3: CASSWDHDTEAFF
DNA: TGTGCCAGCAGTTGGGATCACGACACTGAAGCTTTCTTT

D: NA
V: TRBV7-2
J: TRBJ2-7
size: NA
CDR3: CASSSETGNSYEQYF
DNA: TGTGCCAGCAGCTCTGAAACAGGGAACTCCTACGAGCAGTACTTC

D: TRBD2
V: TRBV6-6
J: TRBJ2-4
size: many
CDR3: CASSVGGGNIQYF
DNA: TGTGCCAGCAGTGTGGGGGGGGGAAACATTCAGTACTTC

D: NA
V: TRBV7-8
J: TRBJ1-6
size: NA
CDR3: CASSLGPGLNSPLHF
DNA: TGTGCCAGCAGCTTAGGTCCAGGGCTGAATTCACCCCTCCACTTT

D: TRBD2
V: TRBV13
J: TRBJ2-1
size: few
CDR3: CASSLVRSTSGEGEQFF
DNA: TGTGCCAGCAGCTTAGTTCGGTCGACTAGCGGGGAGGGTGAGCAGTTCTTC

D: NA
V: TRBV7-8
J: TRBJ2-1
size: NA
CDR3: CASTMQQGVYNEQFF
DNA: TGTGCCAGCACCATGCAACAGGGAGTTTACAATGAGCAGTTCTTC

D: NA
V: TRBV4-1
J: TRBJ2-7
size: few
CDR3: CASSHKDHTGYEQYF
DNA: TGCGCCAGCAGCCATAAGGACCACACGGGGTACGAGCAGTACTTC

D: NA
V: TRBV21-1
J: TRBJ2-7
size: NA
CDR3: CASSKVQGEVCEQYF
DNA: TGTGCCAGCAGCAAAGTACAGGGGGAGGTATGCGAGCAGTACTTC

D: TRBD2
V: TRBV18
J: TRBJ2-7
size: NA
CDR3: CASSPVQAGGPGEQYF
DNA: TGTGCCAGCTCACCAGTTCAAGCGGGAGGGCCGGGTGAGCAGTACTTC

D: NA
V: TRBV3-1
J: TRBJ2-7
size: NA
CDR3: CASSQDGYEGSYEQYF
DNA: TGTGCCAGCAGCCAAGACGGTTATGAGGGCTCCTACGAGCAGTACTTC

D: NA
V: TRBV6-4
J: TRBJ1-1
size: NA
CDR3: CASSDPWGGRKMNTEAFF
DNA: TGTGCCAGCAGTGACCCTTGGGGGGGGCGGAAAATGAACACTGAAGCTTTCTTT

D: TRBD2
V: TRBV12-3/TRBV12-4
J: TRBJ2-3
size: NA
CDR3: CASKSAGGTDTQYF
DNA: TGTGCCAGCAAATCGGCGGGGGGCACAGATACGCAGTATTTT

D: NA
V: TRBV7-6
J: TRBJ2-7
size: many
CDR3: CASSFQGHVYEQYF
DNA: TGTGCCAGCAGCTTTCAGGGCCACGTCTACGAGCAGTACTTC

D: NA
V: TRBV12-3/TRBV12-4
J: TRBJ1-4
size: NA
CDR3: CASSFGKGVNEKLFF
DNA: TGTGCCAGCAGTTTTGGAAAGGGGGTTAATGAAAAACTGTTTTTT

D: NA
V: TRBV5-5
J: TRBJ2-4
size: many
CDR3: CASSLRREENIQYF
DNA: TGTGCCAGCAGCTTACGAAGGGAGGAAAACATTCAGTACTTC

D: NA
V: TRBV27
J: TRBJ1-1
size: few
CDR3: CASSFSGSNTEAFF
DNA: TGTGCCAGCAGTTTCTCGGGATCCAACACTGAAGCTTTCTTT